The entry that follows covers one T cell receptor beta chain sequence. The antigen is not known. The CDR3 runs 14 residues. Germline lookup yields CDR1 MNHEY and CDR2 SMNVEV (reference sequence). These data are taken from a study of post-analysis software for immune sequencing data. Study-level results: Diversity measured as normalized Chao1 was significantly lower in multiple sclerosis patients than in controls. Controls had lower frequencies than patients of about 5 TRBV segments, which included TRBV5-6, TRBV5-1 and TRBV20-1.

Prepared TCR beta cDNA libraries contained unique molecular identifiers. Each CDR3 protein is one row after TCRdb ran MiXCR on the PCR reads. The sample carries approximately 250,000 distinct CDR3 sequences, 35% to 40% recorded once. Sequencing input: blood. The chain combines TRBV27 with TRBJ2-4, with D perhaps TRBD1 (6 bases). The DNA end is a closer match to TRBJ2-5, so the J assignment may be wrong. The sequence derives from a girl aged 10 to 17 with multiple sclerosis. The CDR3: CASRPLQGKETQYF. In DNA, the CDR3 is TGTGCCAGCAGACCCCTTCAGGGGAAAGAGACCCAGTACTTC.